The clone carrying this T cell receptor (beta chain) was counted at least ten times. The antigen remains unidentified. Expressed TCRB transcripts were sequenced because the isolated RNA had all been reverse transcribed beforehand. Sequencing used immunoSEQ multiplex PCR; TCRdb keeps in-frame clones, though not all of them. This table has around 290,000 clones, about 8% appearing once. The data stem from a study of beta chain features in type 1 diabetes. Germline trimming cut 2 bases from V and 4 bases from J; bases unmatched to any gene: 12. Germline V CDR1 and CDR2: SGHAT, FQDESV (reference sequence). This CDR3 comprises 18 residues. Study-wide findings and caveats: HLA effects on TCRB rearrangement stayed unresolved here. Patients' naive, central memory and regulatory TCRB repertoires appeared more alike than those of healthy donors. More deletions and fewer insertions at VDJ junctions were found in patients with type 1 diabetes. In all four CD4+ subsets, TCRB CDR3 length was significantly, moderately reduced in type 1 diabetes.

The chain carries TRBV11-1 and TRBJ2-1, with 9 positions matching TRBD2. The sample comprised central memory CD4+ T cells from blood. This sequence was found in a woman younger than 30 in good health. Written as DNA, the CDR3 is TGTGCCAGCAGCTTATCGTTCGGCGGGAGGGCCTCATACAATGAGCAGTTCTTC. This translates into CASSLSFGGRASYNEQFF.